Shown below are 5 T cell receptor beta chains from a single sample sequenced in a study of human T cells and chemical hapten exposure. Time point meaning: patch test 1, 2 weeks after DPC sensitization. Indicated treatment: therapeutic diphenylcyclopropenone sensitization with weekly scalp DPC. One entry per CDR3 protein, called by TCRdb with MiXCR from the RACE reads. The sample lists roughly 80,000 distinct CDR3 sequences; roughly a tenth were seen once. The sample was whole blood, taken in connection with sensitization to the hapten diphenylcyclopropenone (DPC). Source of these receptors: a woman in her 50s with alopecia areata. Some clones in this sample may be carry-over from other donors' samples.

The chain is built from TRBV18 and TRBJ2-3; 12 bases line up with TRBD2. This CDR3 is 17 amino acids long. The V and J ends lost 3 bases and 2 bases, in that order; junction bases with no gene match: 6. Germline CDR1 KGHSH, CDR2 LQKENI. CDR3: CASSPGTSGSITDTQYF. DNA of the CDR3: TGTGCCAGCTCACCTGGGACTAGCGGGTCGATCACAGATACGCAGTATTTT.

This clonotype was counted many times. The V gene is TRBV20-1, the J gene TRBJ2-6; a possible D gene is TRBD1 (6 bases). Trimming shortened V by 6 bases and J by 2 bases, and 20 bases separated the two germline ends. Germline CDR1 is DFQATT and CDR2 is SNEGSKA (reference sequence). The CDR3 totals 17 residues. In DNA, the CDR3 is TGCAGTGCCGTAACGGGGCAGGGGCGGCCTGGGGCCAACGTCCTGACTTTC. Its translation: CSAVTGQGRPGANVLTF.

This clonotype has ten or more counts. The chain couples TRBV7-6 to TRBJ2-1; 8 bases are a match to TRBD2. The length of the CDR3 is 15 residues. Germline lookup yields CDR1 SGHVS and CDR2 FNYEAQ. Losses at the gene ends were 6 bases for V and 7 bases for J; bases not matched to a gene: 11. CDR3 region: CASSYTTLAGNEQFF. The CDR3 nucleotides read TGTGCCAGCAGTTATACCACCTTAGCGGGGAATGAGCAGTTCTTC.

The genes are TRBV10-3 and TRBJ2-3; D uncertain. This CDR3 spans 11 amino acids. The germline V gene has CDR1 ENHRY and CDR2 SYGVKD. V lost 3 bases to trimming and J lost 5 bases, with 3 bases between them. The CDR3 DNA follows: TGTGCCATCAGTGATGTAGATACGCAGTATTTT. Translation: CAISDVDTQYF.

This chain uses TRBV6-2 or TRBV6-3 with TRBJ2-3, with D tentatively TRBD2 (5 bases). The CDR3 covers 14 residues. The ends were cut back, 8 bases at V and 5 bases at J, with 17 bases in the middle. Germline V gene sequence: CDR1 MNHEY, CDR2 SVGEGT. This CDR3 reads CASLARRRIDTQYF. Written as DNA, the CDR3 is TGTGCCAGCCTAGCTCGCCGCCGCATAGATACGCAGTATTTT.